The rows below give T cell receptor beta chains drawn from one sample of a study of metastatic and nonmetastatic thyroid tumors. Via MiXCR, TCRdb re-called the PCR reads. The data show some 35,000 clones, under 40% seen once. Sequenced sample: tumor tissue. These receptors were taken from a female donor with papillary thyroid cancer or a benign thyroid nodule (not recorded which). Some clones in this sample may be carry-over from other donors' samples. Both conserved end residues are part of each CDR3. A D gene is named only where the DNA matches it firmly. Only part of the rows carry a size: once, few, many, or a class if the clone is expanded.

v_call: TRBV24-1
j_call: TRBJ2-7
d_call: .
clone_size: .
cdr3_aa: CATREAYGLYEQYF
cdr3_nt: TGTGCCACCAGGGAAGCGTACGGACTCTACGAGCAGTACTTC

v_call: TRBV5-1
j_call: TRBJ2-2
d_call: .
clone_size: medium-sized
cdr3_aa: CASSVQSGVLGGELFF
cdr3_nt: TGCGCCAGCAGCGTACAGTCGGGGGTTTTAGGCGGGGAGCTGTTTTTT

v_call: TRBV19
j_call: TRBJ1-5
d_call: TRBD1
clone_size: .
cdr3_aa: CASSSKDRALGQPQHF
cdr3_nt: TGTGCCAGTAGTTCCAAAGACAGGGCGCTGGGTCAGCCCCAGCATTTT

v_call: TRBV2
j_call: TRBJ2-1
d_call: .
clone_size: few
cdr3_aa: CASSVDSSSCNEQFF
cdr3_nt: TGTGCCAGCAGCGTGGACAGCAGCTCCTGCAATGAGCAGTTCTTC

v_call: TRBV6-1
j_call: TRBJ1-1
d_call: .
clone_size: .
cdr3_aa: CASSEVPWGKTEAFF
cdr3_nt: TGTGCCAGCAGTGAGGTCCCTTGGGGGAAGACTGAAGCTTTCTTT

v_call: TRBV6-5
j_call: TRBJ2-5
d_call: TRBD2
clone_size: few
cdr3_aa: CASSYSRASGTETQYF
cdr3_nt: TGTGCCAGCAGTTACTCGAGGGCTAGCGGGACGGAGACCCAGTACTTC

v_call: TRBV19
j_call: TRBJ2-1
d_call: TRBD2
clone_size: once
cdr3_aa: CASSFRLAGIIKNEQFF
cdr3_nt: TGTGCCAGTAGTTTCCGACTAGCGGGGATAATAAAAAATGAGCAGTTCTTC

v_call: TRBV6-1
j_call: TRBJ2-2
d_call: .
clone_size: .
cdr3_aa: CASRWRLNTGELFF
cdr3_nt: TGTGCCAGCAGATGGCGGCTGAACACCGGGGAGCTGTTTTTT

v_call: TRBV11-2
j_call: TRBJ2-2
d_call: TRBD2
clone_size: .
cdr3_aa: CASSLDRGKREGRTGELFF
cdr3_nt: TGTGCCAGCAGCTTAGACCGAGGTAAGCGGGAGGGCCGCACCGGGGAGCTGTTTTTT

v_call: TRBV24-1
j_call: TRBJ1-2
d_call: TRBD1
clone_size: .
cdr3_aa: CATRTAGQGSPNYGYTF
cdr3_nt: TGTGCCACCAGGACGGCGGGACAGGGGTCCCCTAACTATGGCTACACCTTC

v_call: TRBV10-3
j_call: TRBJ2-1
d_call: .
clone_size: few
cdr3_aa: CATTGLYNEQFF
cdr3_nt: TGTGCCACGACGGGACTTTACAATGAGCAGTTCTTC

v_call: TRBV2
j_call: TRBJ1-2
d_call: .
clone_size: .
cdr3_aa: CASSEGVDYGYTF
cdr3_nt: TGTGCCAGCAGTGAGGGGGTTGACTATGGCTACACCTTC

v_call: TRBV28
j_call: TRBJ1-5
d_call: .
clone_size: .
cdr3_aa: CATRRGDRQPQHF
cdr3_nt: TGTGCCACCCGACGGGGGGATAGGCAGCCCCAGCATTTT

v_call: TRBV10-3
j_call: TRBJ2-7
d_call: TRBD2
clone_size: few
cdr3_aa: CAISEGTSGSYEQYF
cdr3_nt: TGTGCCATCAGTGAGGGGACTAGCGGATCGTACGAGCAGTACTTC

v_call: TRBV7-2
j_call: TRBJ1-3
d_call: .
clone_size: .
cdr3_aa: CASSFGFAGNTIYF
cdr3_nt: TGTGCCAGCAGCTTTGGCTTCGCAGGAAACACCATATATTTT

v_call: TRBV6-1
j_call: TRBJ2-1
d_call: .
clone_size: few
cdr3_aa: CASRPTVYNEQFF
cdr3_nt: TGTGCCAGCAGACCGACAGTGTACAATGAGCAGTTCTTC

v_call: TRBV11-2
j_call: TRBJ1-3
d_call: .
clone_size: .
cdr3_aa: CASSLNAGNTIYF
cdr3_nt: TGTGCCAGCAGCTTAAATGCTGGAAACACCATATATTTT

v_call: TRBV5-1
j_call: TRBJ2-5
d_call: .
clone_size: .
cdr3_aa: CASSLEKRYQETQYF
cdr3_nt: TGCGCCAGCAGCTTGGAGAAGAGGTACCAAGAGACCCAGTACTTC

v_call: TRBV28
j_call: TRBJ1-1
d_call: TRBD1
clone_size: few
cdr3_aa: CASSRDRGRTEAFF
cdr3_nt: TGTGCCAGCAGCAGGGACAGGGGACGCACTGAAGCTTTCTTT

v_call: TRBV28
j_call: TRBJ2-5
d_call: .
clone_size: few
cdr3_aa: CASSRTVYQETQYF
cdr3_nt: TGTGCCAGCAGTCGGACCGTGTACCAAGAGACCCAGTACTTC

v_call: TRBV11-2
j_call: TRBJ2-3
d_call: TRBD2
clone_size: .
cdr3_aa: CASSYRTSGTDTQYF
cdr3_nt: TGTGCCAGCAGCTACCGGACTAGCGGCACAGATACGCAGTATTTT

v_call: TRBV27
j_call: TRBJ1-2
d_call: .
clone_size: .
cdr3_aa: CARDPGGYGYTF
cdr3_nt: TGTGCCAGGGACCCGGGAGGGTACGGCTACACCTTC

v_call: TRBV6-9
j_call: TRBJ2-1
d_call: .
clone_size: few
cdr3_aa: CASSYGGEQFF
cdr3_nt: TGTGCCAGCAGTTATGGAGGTGAGCAGTTCTTC

v_call: TRBV12-3/TRBV12-4
j_call: TRBJ1-5
d_call: .
clone_size: few
cdr3_aa: CASSPDGFNQPQHF
cdr3_nt: TGTGCCAGCAGTCCGGACGGTTTCAATCAGCCCCAGCATTTT

v_call: TRBV7-2
j_call: TRBJ1-2
d_call: .
clone_size: .
cdr3_aa: CASSRRDTRGYTF
cdr3_nt: TGTGCCAGCAGCAGGCGGGACACCCGGGGCTACACCTTC

v_call: TRBV9
j_call: TRBJ2-1
d_call: TRBD2
clone_size: few
cdr3_aa: CASSVDPSGSYNEQFF
cdr3_nt: TGTGCCAGCAGCGTAGATCCTAGCGGGAGTTACAATGAGCAGTTCTTC

v_call: TRBV7-6
j_call: TRBJ1-2
d_call: .
clone_size: .
cdr3_aa: CASSLGSGGGYTF
cdr3_nt: TGTGCCAGCAGCTTAGGATCCGGTGGAGGCTACACCTTC

v_call: TRBV5-1
j_call: TRBJ1-2
d_call: TRBD1
clone_size: .
cdr3_aa: CASSPQGAGEGYTF
cdr3_nt: TGCGCCAGCAGCCCACAGGGGGCAGGAGAAGGCTACACCTTC

v_call: TRBV9
j_call: TRBJ2-3
d_call: TRBD2
clone_size: .
cdr3_aa: CASSSGTSGRATDTQYF
cdr3_nt: TGTGCCAGCAGCTCTGGGACTAGCGGGAGGGCCACAGATACGCAGTATTTT

v_call: TRBV5-1
j_call: TRBJ1-6
d_call: TRBD1
clone_size: .
cdr3_aa: CASSLGGQYNSPLHF
cdr3_nt: TGCGCCAGCAGCTTGGGGGGACAGTATAATTCACCCCTCCACTTT

v_call: TRBV6-4
j_call: TRBJ2-1
d_call: .
clone_size: .
cdr3_aa: CASSDSTTGVDEQFF
cdr3_nt: TGTGCCAGCAGTGACTCGACGACGGGAGTTGATGAGCAGTTCTTC

v_call: TRBV10-1
j_call: TRBJ1-1
d_call: .
clone_size: few
cdr3_aa: CASSEPWTPEAFF
cdr3_nt: TGCGCCAGCAGTGAGCCTTGGACACCTGAAGCTTTCTTT

v_call: TRBV6-1
j_call: TRBJ2-7
d_call: .
clone_size: few
cdr3_aa: CASRSGPQFYEQYF
cdr3_nt: TGTGCCAGCAGAAGCGGGCCGCAGTTCTACGAGCAGTACTTC

v_call: TRBV7-2
j_call: TRBJ1-1
d_call: .
clone_size: .
cdr3_aa: CASSLALTGKGTEAFF
cdr3_nt: TGTGCCAGCAGCTTAGCCCTCACAGGGAAGGGGACTGAAGCTTTCTTT

v_call: TRBV24-1
j_call: TRBJ1-2
d_call: .
clone_size: medium-sized
cdr3_aa: CATSEPTANYGYTF
cdr3_nt: TGTGCCACCAGTGAGCCGACAGCTAACTATGGCTACACCTTC

v_call: TRBV9
j_call: TRBJ2-1
d_call: .
clone_size: .
cdr3_aa: CASSVAPRGRAANEQFF
cdr3_nt: TGTGCCAGCAGCGTAGCCCCTAGGGGGAGGGCCGCGAATGAGCAGTTCTTC

v_call: TRBV6-5
j_call: TRBJ1-2
d_call: .
clone_size: few
cdr3_aa: CASSYSFSPDYGYAF
cdr3_nt: TGTGCCAGCAGTTACTCGTTCAGCCCTGACTATGGCTACGCCTTC

v_call: TRBV2
j_call: TRBJ1-1
d_call: .
clone_size: .
cdr3_aa: CASRWELNTEAFF
cdr3_nt: TGTGCCAGCAGGTGGGAGCTGAACACTGAAGCTTTCTTT

v_call: TRBV19
j_call: TRBJ1-2
d_call: TRBD1
clone_size: .
cdr3_aa: CASSRDSNYGYTF
cdr3_nt: TGTGCCAGTAGTAGGGACAGTAACTATGGCTACACCTTC

v_call: TRBV5-1
j_call: TRBJ1-1
d_call: .
clone_size: .
cdr3_aa: CASSLGSGRSTEAFF
cdr3_nt: TGCGCCAGCAGCCTTGGGTCAGGACGCAGCACTGAAGCTTTCTTT

v_call: TRBV19
j_call: TRBJ2-1
d_call: .
clone_size: .
cdr3_aa: CASSTSGVQFF
cdr3_nt: TGTGCCAGTAGTACCTCAGGGGTGCAGTTCTTC

v_call: TRBV30
j_call: TRBJ2-2
d_call: TRBD2
clone_size: once
cdr3_aa: CAWSVTSGRVRTGELFF
cdr3_nt: TGTGCCTGGAGTGTAACTAGCGGGAGGGTGCGGACCGGGGAGCTGTTTTTT

v_call: TRBV20-1
j_call: TRBJ2-1
d_call: .
clone_size: .
cdr3_aa: CSASGKDSYNEQFF
cdr3_nt: TGCAGTGCTAGCGGGAAAGACTCCTACAATGAGCAGTTCTTC

v_call: TRBV5-1
j_call: TRBJ2-7
d_call: .
clone_size: few
cdr3_aa: CASSLGSGVVDEQYF
cdr3_nt: TGCGCCAGCAGCTTGGGGTCGGGGGTTGTGGACGAGCAGTACTTC

v_call: TRBV24-1
j_call: TRBJ1-2
d_call: TRBD1
clone_size: .
cdr3_aa: CATSGGGQLPGGYTF
cdr3_nt: TGTGCCACCAGTGGCGGGGGACAGCTCCCGGGGGGCTACACCTTC

v_call: TRBV6-5
j_call: TRBJ2-1
d_call: TRBD2
clone_size: few
cdr3_aa: CASSMLPGGIPNNEQFF
cdr3_nt: TGTGCCAGCAGTATGCTACCGGGGGGAATTCCTAACAATGAGCAGTTCTTC

v_call: TRBV6-2/TRBV6-3
j_call: TRBJ2-1
d_call: TRBD2
clone_size: .
cdr3_aa: CASSYWLGSGGYNEQFF
cdr3_nt: TGTGCCAGCAGTTACTGGTTAGGGAGCGGGGGCTACAATGAGCAGTTCTTC

v_call: TRBV28
j_call: TRBJ1-6
d_call: .
clone_size: .
cdr3_aa: CASSPPGGSPLHF
cdr3_nt: TGTGCCAGCAGTCCCCCCGGAGGGTCACCCCTCCACTTT

v_call: TRBV15
j_call: TRBJ1-5
d_call: .
clone_size: .
cdr3_aa: CATSRDQEGQPQHF
cdr3_nt: TGTGCCACCAGCAGAGATCAAGAAGGGCAGCCCCAGCATTTT